A single sample gave rise to the 2 T cell receptor beta chains below, sequenced in a study of cytomegalovirus exposure and HLA in healthy donors. Primers for the PCR totalled 60 Vbeta and 13 Jbeta. Sequenced by immunoSEQ multiplex PCR; TCRdb stores in-frame clones only, minus some. The sample comprises 58,000 or so clones, approximately 71% of which are singletons, and roughly 25% rests with the top ten. The sample consisted of PBMCs. These receptor sequences come from a woman aged 40 to 50 in good health and CMV-seropositive.

J is TRBJ2-7 and V is TRBV29-1, with D possibly matching TRBD2 (7 bases). The CDR3 loop spans 13 amino acids. The V gene lost 0 bases and the J gene lost 5 bases, with 11 bases spanning the gap. CDR1 SQVTM and CDR2 ANQGSEA come from the germline V gene. In nucleotides, the CDR3 is TGCAGCGTTGAAGAGGGAGGGGGGCACGAGCAGTACTTC. Translated: CSVEEGGGHEQYF.

This clone ranks as medium-sized. Different DNA sequences within this sample yield the same CDR3. The V gene is TRBV19, the J gene TRBJ1-1, with TRBD1 matching over 9 bases. Per the germline V gene, CDR1 is LNHDA and CDR2 is SQIVND (reference sequence). Trimming cost V 9 bases and J 2 bases; bases outside gene matches: 4. The CDR3 runs 13 residues. The DNA of the CDR3 is TGTGCCAGCCAACAGGGGGCCAACACTGAAGCTTTCTTT. Protein sequence: CASQQGANTEAFF.